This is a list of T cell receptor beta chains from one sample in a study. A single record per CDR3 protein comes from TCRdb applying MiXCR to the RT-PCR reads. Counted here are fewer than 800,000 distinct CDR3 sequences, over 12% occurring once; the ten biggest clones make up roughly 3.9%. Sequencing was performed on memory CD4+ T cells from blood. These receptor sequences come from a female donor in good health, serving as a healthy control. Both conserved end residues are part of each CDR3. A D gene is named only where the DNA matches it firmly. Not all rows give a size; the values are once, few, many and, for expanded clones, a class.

TGTGCCAGCAGCTTAGTCGCAGGGAACAATCAGCCCCAGCATTTT CASSLVAGNNQPQHF . TRBV7-2 . TRBJ1-5
TGTGCCAGCAGCTTGCAATTTTCCTACACCTTC CASSLQFSYTF . TRBV5-6 . TRBJ1-2
TGTGCCAGCAGTTGGGGAGCCACCGATACGCAGTATTTT CASSWGATDTQYF . TRBV12-3/TRBV12-4 . TRBJ2-3
TGCGCCAGCAGCTTGTGGACAGAAAGAGACACCATATATTTT CASSLWTERDTIYF . TRBV5-1 few TRBJ1-3
TGCGCCAGCAGCCAGGTAGCGTACTATGGCTACACCTTC CASSQVAYYGYTF . TRBV4-1 few TRBJ1-2
TGTGCCACCAGTGATTTCCAAGAGACCCAGTACTTC CATSDFQETQYF . TRBV24-1 many TRBJ2-5
TGTGCCACCAGGGGCGTATGGGCTAACTACGAGCAGTACTTC CATRGVWANYEQYF . TRBV12-1 . TRBJ2-7
TGTGCCATCAAGTCGGGCCAGACCCGGGGCACTGAAGCTTTCTTT CAIKSGQTRGTEAFF . TRBV10-3 . TRBJ1-1
TGCGCCAGCAGCCAAGGCGGACTAGCGGGAGTTGGCACCGGGGAGCTGTTTTTT CASSQGGLAGVGTGELFF TRBD2 TRBV4-1 many TRBJ2-2
TGCAGTGTAAAAAAGGCTGTTAGGTGGGTGGCCAGGGAGAACACTGAAGCTTTCTTT CSVKKAVRWVARENTEAFF . TRBV20-1 . TRBJ1-1
TGTGCCAGCAGCTTAACTCCGGGACTCCGCGTAGATACGCAGTATTTT CASSLTPGLRVDTQYF . TRBV7-2 few TRBJ2-3
TGCGCCAGCAAAGTAATCGGGAGGCAAGATACGCAGTATTTT CASKVIGRQDTQYF TRBD2 TRBV5-1 . TRBJ2-3
TGTGCCAGCAGTTTAGACTTAACAGTAACCGGGGAGCTGTTTTTT CASSLDLTVTGELFF . TRBV2 . TRBJ2-2
TGCGCCAGCAGCCCCCAGGCGGACTATGGCTACACCTTC CASSPQADYGYTF . TRBV5-1 . TRBJ1-2
TGCGCCAGCAGCCCACAGGGGAGACAGTACCAAGAGACCCAGTACTTC CASSPQGRQYQETQYF TRBD1 TRBV5-1 few TRBJ2-5
TGTGCCAGCAGTTTGGGGGGGCTTCACTACAATGAGCAGTTCTTC CASSLGGLHYNEQFF . TRBV28 . TRBJ2-1
TGCGCCAGCAGCTTAACCTCCCAGGGGACTGAAGCTTTCTTT CASSLTSQGTEAFF . TRBV5-1 few TRBJ1-1
TGTGCCAGCAGCCCTAGGGGGGCGCGGGGCACTGAAGCTTTCTTT CASSPRGARGTEAFF . TRBV7-2 . TRBJ1-1
TGCAGTGCTAGAAGGATGAGGAGCTCCTACAATGAGCAGTTCTTC CSARRMRSSYNEQFF . TRBV20-1 few TRBJ2-1
TGTGCCAGCAGCTTCAGCGGGACAGACAATGAGCAGTTCTTC CASSFSGTDNEQFF . TRBV7-3 few TRBJ2-1
TGTGCCAGCAGCTTAGTTCAGGGGGGGTCCTACGAGCAGTACTTC CASSLVQGGSYEQYF . TRBV7-8 many TRBJ2-7
TGTGCCAGCAGGCTGCAGGTGGCGGATAATTCACCCCTCCACTTT CASRLQVADNSPLHF . TRBV3-1 . TRBJ1-6
TGTGCCAGCTCACCAGCGGGACAGCCCTTCTATAGCAATCAGCCCCAGCATTTT CASSPAGQPFYSNQPQHF TRBD1 TRBV18 . TRBJ1-5
TGTGCCAGCAGCCAAGGTAGCGGGAGTTACGCAGATACGCAGTATTTT CASSQGSGSYADTQYF TRBD2 TRBV3-1 few TRBJ2-3
TGTGCCAGCAGCTTGGAGGTTACCGGCTACACCTTC CASSLEVTGYTF . TRBV5-6 few TRBJ1-2
TGTGCCAGCAGTGAAGCAAGTCATGGGATCGGCTACACCTTC CASSEASHGIGYTF . TRBV6-1 few TRBJ1-2
TGTGCCACCGGAGAGAACAGGGCTGAAAAACTGTTTTTT CATGENRAEKLFF . TRBV15 few TRBJ1-4
TGTGCCAGCAGCGAAGGACAGGGGGTGTACTACGAGCAGTACTTC CASSEGQGVYYEQYF TRBD1 TRBV7-3 many TRBJ2-7
TGTGCCAGCACCGGACTAGCGGGATACAATGAGCAGTTCTTC CASTGLAGYNEQFF TRBD2 TRBV5-4 many TRBJ2-1
TGTGCCAGCAGTTACAATCGCAATTCACCCCTCCACTTT CASSYNRNSPLHF . TRBV6-2/TRBV6-3 many TRBJ1-6
TGTGCCAGCAGTTCCAACAGGGAGAATGAAAAACTGTTTTTT CASSSNRENEKLFF . TRBV12-3/TRBV12-4 few TRBJ1-4
TGTGCCAGCAGTGTAATGGAAGTTAGGAACCCAGGCTTT CASSVMEVRNPGF . TRBV6-1 . TRBJ1-1
TGTGCCAGCAGTTCCGGGACAGCTTTTAATTCACCCCTCCACTTT CASSSGTAFNSPLHF TRBD1 TRBV2 . TRBJ1-6
TGTGCCAGCAGCTTTGATAGGAGCTCCTACAATGAGCAGTTCTTC CASSFDRSSYNEQFF . TRBV5-4 few TRBJ2-1
TGTGCCAGCAGTATGGACCCCATTCAGCCCCAGCATTTT CASSMDPIQPQHF . TRBV3-1 . TRBJ1-5
TGTGCCAGCCAGCTAGCGCCAGCCCCCGAGCAGTACTTC CASQLAPAPEQYF . TRBV7-9 many TRBJ2-7
TGTGCCAGCAGCCTCCCCCCCTCCCCCGGGACTAGCGACTACGAGCAGTACTTC CASSLPPSPGTSDYEQYF TRBD2 TRBV7-8 . TRBJ2-7
TGTGCCAGCAGCTTAGCGCACTGGGGCACCGGGGAGCTGTTTTTT CASSLAHWGTGELFF . TRBV7-6 . TRBJ2-2
TGTGCCAGCAGCTCCCCCGCGTGGGGGGTGTCCTACAATGAGCAGTTCTTC CASSSPAWGVSYNEQFF . TRBV6-5 . TRBJ2-1
TGTGCCAGCAGCACTAGCGGCACAGATACGCAGTATTTT CASSTSGTDTQYF TRBD2 TRBV7-2 few TRBJ2-3
TGTGCCAGCTCACCACAGAATTCGAACACTGAAGCTTTCTTT CASSPQNSNTEAFF . TRBV18 . TRBJ1-1
TGCGCCAGCAGTTATCGACAGTCCTCCGATGATGGCTACACCTTC CASSYRQSSDDGYTF . TRBV5-1 many TRBJ1-2
TGTGCCAGCAGTTTCCGGCAATTTGGATACACCTTC CASSFRQFGYTF . TRBV28 . TRBJ1-2
TGCGCCAGCAGCCAAGATGGACAGGGGATAGATACGCAGTATTTT CASSQDGQGIDTQYF TRBD1 TRBV4-3 many TRBJ2-3
TGCAGTGCTAAACAGGGGGCGGGATATGGCTACACCTTC CSAKQGAGYGYTF TRBD1 TRBV20-1 few TRBJ1-2
TGTGCCAGCAGCTTACAGGGCACCACCTCCTACAATGAGCAGTTCTTC CASSLQGTTSYNEQFF . TRBV7-8 few TRBJ2-1
TGCAGTGCTAGGGTAACAGGGCGTCATTCACCCCTCCACTTT CSARVTGRHSPLHF . TRBV20-1 many TRBJ1-6
TGTGCCAGCAGTCCCTCGCCCGGCGGAATCAACACTGAAGCTTTCTTT CASSPSPGGINTEAFF . TRBV12-3/TRBV12-4 many TRBJ1-1
TGCAGCGTTGAAGATCTCCAGCGGCCTTACGAGCAGTACTTC CSVEDLQRPYEQYF . TRBV29-1 . TRBJ2-7
TGTGCCAGCGGACAGGGGAAGAGTTTCGGGTCACCCCTCCACTTT CASGQGKSFGSPLHF TRBD1 TRBV7-8 few TRBJ1-6
TGTGCCAGCAGTTTACGACAGCACACCGGGGAGCTGTTTTTT CASSLRQHTGELFF . TRBV27 . TRBJ2-2
TGTGCCAGCAGCCAAGATGGGACTAGTCGGGGCAATGAGCAGTTCTTC CASSQDGTSRGNEQFF TRBD2 TRBV4-2 many TRBJ2-1
TGCAGCGTTCAGGGGCTTGGCGAGCAGTACTTC CSVQGLGEQYF . TRBV29-1 many TRBJ2-7
TGTGCCAGCAGGGACCTTAGGGGGACCTACGAGCAGTACTTC CASRDLRGTYEQYF . TRBV27 . TRBJ2-7
TGCGCCAGCAGCTCGGACGCCCGAAACACTGAAGCTTTCTTT CASSSDARNTEAFF . TRBV5-1 . TRBJ1-1
TGCAGTGCTAGACCCTCGGGACTAGCGGGGGGTAACAATGAGCAGTTCTTC CSARPSGLAGGNNEQFF TRBD2 TRBV20-1 . TRBJ2-1